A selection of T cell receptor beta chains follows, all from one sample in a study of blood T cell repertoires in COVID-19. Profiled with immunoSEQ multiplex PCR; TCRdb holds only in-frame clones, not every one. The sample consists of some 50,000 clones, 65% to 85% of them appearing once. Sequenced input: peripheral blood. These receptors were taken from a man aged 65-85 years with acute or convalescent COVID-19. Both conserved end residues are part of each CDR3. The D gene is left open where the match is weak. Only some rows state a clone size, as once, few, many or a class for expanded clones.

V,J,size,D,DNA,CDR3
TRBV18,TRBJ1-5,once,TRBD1,TGTGCCAGCTCACTGGGACAGGGAAATTCTCAGCCCCAGCATTTT,CASSLGQGNSQPQHF
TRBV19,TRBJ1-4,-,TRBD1,TGTGCCAGTAGTAAGGGACAGGGGGCGGCTGAAAAACTGTTTTTT,CASSKGQGAAEKLFF
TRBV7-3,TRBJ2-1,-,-,TGTGCCAGCAGTCGAGACTCCTACAATGAGCAGTTCTTC,CASSRDSYNEQFF
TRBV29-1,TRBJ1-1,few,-,TGCAGCGTTGGTCTCCGGGCGCGGGGTTCGGGCACTGAAGCTTTCTTT,CSVGLRARGSGTEAFF
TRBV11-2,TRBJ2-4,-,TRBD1,TGTGCCAGCAGCTCGGACAGGGGGCCCCTTATAGCCAAAAACATTCAGTACTTC,CASSSDRGPLIAKNIQYF
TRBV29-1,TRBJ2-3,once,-,TGCAGCGTTGGCGCTGGGGGCTTTACCACAGATACGCAGTATTTT,CSVGAGGFTTDTQYF
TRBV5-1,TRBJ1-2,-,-,TGCGCCAGCAGGACAGACGACTATGGCTACACCTTC,CASRTDDYGYTF
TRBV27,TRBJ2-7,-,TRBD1,TGTGCCACCAAGGGGGCGTCAGGGGCCGAGCAGTACTTC,CATKGASGAEQYF
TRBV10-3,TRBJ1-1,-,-,TGTGCCATCAGTGACAGGATGAACACTGAAGCTTTCTTT,CAISDRMNTEAFF
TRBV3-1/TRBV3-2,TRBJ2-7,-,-,TGTGCCAGCAGCCAAGAATCCCGGGAGCAGTACTTC,CASSQESREQYF
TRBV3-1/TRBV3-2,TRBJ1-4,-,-,TGTGCCAGCAGCCGGAGCGGCAGTAATGAAAAACTGTTTTTT,CASSRSGSNEKLFF
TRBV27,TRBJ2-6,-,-,TGTGCCAGCCGAACAGGCGGGGCCAACGTCCTGACTTTC,CASRTGGANVLTF